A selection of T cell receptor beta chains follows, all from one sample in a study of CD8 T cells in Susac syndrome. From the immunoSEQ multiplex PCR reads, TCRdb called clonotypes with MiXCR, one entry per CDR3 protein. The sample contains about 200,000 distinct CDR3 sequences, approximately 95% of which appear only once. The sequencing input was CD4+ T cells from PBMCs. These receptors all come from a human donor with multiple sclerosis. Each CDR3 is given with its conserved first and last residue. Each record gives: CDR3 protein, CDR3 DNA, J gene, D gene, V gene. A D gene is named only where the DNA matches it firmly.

CDR3aa: CASSHAGAPETQYF
CDR3nt: TGCGCCAGCAGCCACGCCGGTGCTCCGGAGACCCAGTACTTC
j_gene: TRBJ2-5
d_gene: .
v_gene: TRBV4-1

CDR3aa: CASSDGRTGAVYEQYF
CDR3nt: TGTGCCAGCAGTGATGGGCGGACAGGAGCCGTATACGAGCAGTACTTC
j_gene: TRBJ2-7
d_gene: TRBD1
v_gene: TRBV6-1

CDR3aa: CASSPSLGGTGELFF
CDR3nt: TGTGCCAGCAGTCCCTCGTTAGGGGGGACCGGGGAGCTGTTTTTT
j_gene: TRBJ2-2
d_gene: .
v_gene: TRBV27

CDR3aa: CAITTQGDQPQHF
CDR3nt: TGTGCCATCACCACACAGGGGGATCAGCCCCAGCATTTT
j_gene: TRBJ1-5
d_gene: TRBD1
v_gene: TRBV10-3

CDR3aa: CASSSPHGQEVSYNEQFF
CDR3nt: TGTGCCAGCAGCTCCCCACATGGGCAGGAAGTATCCTACAATGAGCAGTTCTTC
j_gene: TRBJ2-1
d_gene: .
v_gene: TRBV11-1

CDR3aa: CASSPQWATGANYGYTF
CDR3nt: TGTGCCAGCAGCCCCCAATGGGCGACAGGGGCTAACTATGGCTACACCTTC
j_gene: TRBJ1-2
d_gene: TRBD1
v_gene: TRBV9

CDR3aa: CASSSPQGGLFF
CDR3nt: TGTGCCAGCAGCTCCCCTCAGGGGGGGCTGTTCTTC
j_gene: TRBJ2-1
d_gene: .
v_gene: TRBV7-9

CDR3aa: CASSPGGAETQYF
CDR3nt: TGTGCCAGCAGCCCCGGGGGGGCGGAGACCCAGTACTTC
j_gene: TRBJ2-5
d_gene: TRBD2
v_gene: TRBV11-2

CDR3aa: CASSKGDRGDNEQFF
CDR3nt: TGTGCCAGCAGCAAGGGGGACAGGGGAGACAATGAGCAGTTCTTC
j_gene: TRBJ2-1
d_gene: .
v_gene: TRBV21-1

CDR3aa: CASSVPGTVLREQYF
CDR3nt: TGTGCCAGCAGTGTCCCCGGGACAGTACTACGCGAGCAGTACTTC
j_gene: TRBJ2-7
d_gene: TRBD1
v_gene: TRBV27

CDR3aa: CASSLLLGETQYF
CDR3nt: TGTGCCAGCAGCCTGCTGTTGGGCGAGACCCAGTACTTC
j_gene: TRBJ2-5
d_gene: .
v_gene: TRBV11-2

CDR3aa: CSVVRGNYGYTF
CDR3nt: TGCAGCGTTGTCCGGGGGAACTATGGCTACACCTTC
j_gene: TRBJ1-2
d_gene: .
v_gene: TRBV29-1

CDR3aa: CACGSSGANVLTF
CDR3nt: TGTGCCTGCGGTAGCTCTGGGGCCAACGTCCTGACTTTC
j_gene: TRBJ2-6
d_gene: .
v_gene: TRBV3-1

CDR3aa: CASSQTHLGTDTQYF
CDR3nt: TGTGCCAGCAGCCAGACACACCTGGGCACAGATACGCAGTATTTT
j_gene: TRBJ2-3
d_gene: .
v_gene: TRBV12-3/TRBV12-4

CDR3aa: CASSMEINYGYTF
CDR3nt: TGCGCCAGCAGCATGGAGATTAACTATGGCTACACCTTC
j_gene: TRBJ1-2
d_gene: .
v_gene: TRBV5-1

CDR3aa: CASSDDPSYTF
CDR3nt: TGTGCCAGCAGTGATGACCCCAGCTACACCTTC
j_gene: TRBJ1-2
d_gene: .
v_gene: TRBV2

CDR3aa: CSASRGVVYEQYF
CDR3nt: TGCAGTGCTAGCCGGGGAGTAGTCTACGAGCAGTACTTC
j_gene: TRBJ2-7
d_gene: .
v_gene: TRBV20-1

CDR3aa: CAWSPGTSGPSGYF
CDR3nt: TGTGCCTGGAGTCCCGGGACTAGCGGCCCGAGTGGGTACTTC
j_gene: TRBJ2-7
d_gene: TRBD2
v_gene: TRBV30